This entry lists 8 T cell receptor beta chains sequenced from one sample in a study of post-analysis software for immune sequencing data. Study-level findings and limits: TRBV5-6, TRBV5-1 and TRBV20-1 belonged to a set of a handful of TRBV segments that were more frequent in patients than controls.

Their antigens are not known. Prepared TCR beta cDNA libraries contained unique molecular identifiers. TCRdb independently ran MiXCR on the PCR reads; one entry per CDR3 protein. The table shows 700,000 to 900,000 distinct CDR3 sequences, with 46% occurring only once. The sequencing input was blood. The receptors come from a girl aged 5-17 years with multiple sclerosis.

In its sample, this clonotype was seen a few times. V usage is TRBV6-1 and J usage is TRBJ2-3; TRBD1 aligns across 7 bases. The CDR3 sequence is 15 residues long. In germline, CDR1 is MNHNS, CDR2 SASEGT. V was pared by 7 bases and J by 0 bases, with 7 bases of the junction left unmatched. CDR3 nucleotide sequence: TGTGCCAGCATCGGGACAGCAGCTAGCACAGATACGCAGTATTTT. Amino acids: CASIGTAASTDTQYF.

The chain recombines TRBV20-1 with TRBJ2-1; D call uncertain. Germline CDR1 is DFQATT and CDR2 is SNEGSKA (reference sequence). V lost 0 bases and J lost 10, with 16 bases in between. This CDR3 comprises 14 residues. Here the CDR3 DNA reads TGCAGTGCTAGAGACCTTATCCTCTCCTACGAGCAGTTCTTC. This encodes CSARDLILSYEQFF.

This clonotype was seen a handful of times. As DNA, the CDR3 is TGCAGTGCTCGGACTCCCCACAATGAGCAGTTCTTC. This codes for CSARTPHNEQFF. The chain links TRBV20-1 to TRBJ2-1; a weak D match, TRBD2 (5 bases). The germline V gene has CDR1 DFQATT and CDR2 SNEGSKA (reference sequence). There are 12 residues in the CDR3. V lost 5 bases and J lost 5, with 10 bases in between.

The chain links TRBV18 to TRBJ2-7; TRBD2 aligns across 13 bases. V lost 3 bases to trimming and J lost 5 bases; unmatched junction nucleotides: 4. CDR3 length equals 15 residues. Germline lookup yields CDR1 KGHSH and CDR2 LQKENI. The CDR3 reads CASSPGLAGINEQYF. The DNA of the CDR3 is TGTGCCAGCTCACCGGGACTAGCGGGAATAAACGAGCAGTACTTC.

The chain links TRBV7-2 to TRBJ2-7, with 7 positions matching TRBD2. The CDR3 is 17 amino acids. Germline CDR1 and CDR2: SGHTA and FQGNSA. V trimming: 2 bases; J trimming: 4 bases; junction bases outside the gene matches: 14. CDR3 coding DNA: TGTGCCAGCAGCTTACTGGGCGGGAGTTCCCTAGGGTACGAGCAGTACTTC. Translated, it gives CASSLLGGSSLGYEQYF.

This clonotype was counted many times. The genes are TRBV7-8 and TRBJ2-5, with 11 bases matching TRBD2. The CDR3 spans 16 residues. J lost 5 bases, V lost 1 base, and 6 bases had no gene match. Germline V gives CDR1 SGHVS, CDR2 FQNEAQ. The CDR3 sequence: CASSLVVAGGPETQYF. The CDR3 coding sequence is TGTGCCAGCAGCTTAGTGGTAGCGGGAGGGCCGGAGACCCAGTACTTC.

This clonotype has a handful of counts. V gene TRBV3-1 combines with J gene TRBJ1-2, with D hard to call. The CDR3 is 13 amino acids. Trimming removed 4 bases at V and 5 bases at J, with 11 bases between. Germline values: CDR1 LGHDT, CDR2 YNNKEL (reference sequence). CDR3 protein: CASSPSGRYGYTF. CDR3 coding DNA: TGTGCCAGCAGCCCGAGCGGACGGTATGGCTACACCTTC.

V and J are TRBV7-2 and TRBJ1-1, with no clear D. Germline assignment: CDR1 SGHTA and CDR2 FQGNSA. V shed 4 bases and J shed 8 bases, with 11 bases lying between them. The CDR3 spans 12 residues. CDR3 region: CASSSTYLEAFF. DNA for the CDR3: TGTGCCAGCAGCTCGACCTACTTGGAAGCTTTCTTT.